This TCR beta chain is from a study of beta chain features in type 1 diabetes. Whole-study context: On cell yields, gender and age, patients and healthy donors were similar. Study-wide results and limits: Type 1 diabetes patients showed a moderate but significant shortening of TCRB CDR3s in all four CD4+ subsets. Whether HLA type influences TCRB rearrangement remained unresolved here.

V lost 5 bases, J lost 2 bases, and 5 bases stayed unmatched. The CDR3 consists of 16 residues. The V gene's germline CDR1 is SNHLY and CDR2 FYNNEI. Comments on this clone: Its cognate antigen is unknown.

CD4+ naive, central memory, regulatory and stem cell-like memory cells were sorted via CD45RO/CCR7/CD25/CD127/CD95/CD27. Expressed TCRB transcripts got sequenced, as all isolated RNA was reverse transcribed. TCRdb's table, derived via immunoSEQ multiplex PCR, lists solely in-frame clones and lacks some. Here the sample spans more than 250,000 clones, around an eighth being singletons. V and J are TRBV2 and TRBJ2-1; 11 bases agree with TRBD2. The TCR originated in a man aged 30 to 39 with type 1 diabetes. Sequenced: naive CD4+ T cells from blood. The DNA of the CDR3 is TGTGCCAGCAGTTACTTAGCGGGAGGGCCCTACAATGAGCAGTTCTTC. It is translated as CASSYLAGGPYNEQFF.